This T cell receptor (beta chain) is drawn from a study of T cell responses to AZD1222 COVID-19 vaccine. The J segment lost 8 bases and the V segment lost 2 bases, leaving 8 bases of the junction unmatched. Germline-derived CDR1 and CDR2 are SGHRS and YFSETQ. This CDR3 has 16 residues. Notes on the study in general: It was only after the peak T cell response that any repertoires were sampled. Spike-specific TCR breadth and depth went up after people got two AZD1222 doses.

Comments on this clone: Antigen: not known.

Combined were second doses at about 4 or about 12 weeks. Clones were read by immunoSEQ multiplex PCR, and TCRdb kept only the in-frame ones, dropping some. The table has some 170,000 clones, 70% to 90% seen once. This chain links TRBV5-1 with TRBJ2-1; TRBD2 matches at 12 bases. The specimen comprised peripheral blood, sampled 28 days after the second AZD1222 dose. The sequence was obtained from an adult who received the AZD1222 COVID-19 vaccine. CDR3 nucleotides: TGCGCCAGCAGCTTACTACTAGCGGGGGGACGCTATGAGCAGTTCTTC. Its translation: CASSLLLAGGRYEQFF.